The T cell receptor beta chain under discussion was sequenced for a study of cytomegalovirus exposure and HLA in healthy donors (dated by TCRdb to the late 2010s). Regarding the complete study: An earlier analysis of several hundred of the donors reported more than 250 Gb of sequence data and 100 million to 130 million unique TCR beta sequences from 150 million to 200 million T cells. An early release covering over 500 HLA-typed donors comprised about 300 gigabases of sequencing data and 85 million to 100 million unique TCR sequences. Of the roughly 410 genotyped donors, 81% were placed in the genetic ancestry cluster associated with self-reported Caucasian donors. The study was designed to test whether signatures of past pathogen exposure could be identified by cataloging public T cell receptors. The study profiled the T cell repertoires of 500 to 800 subjects by immunosequencing and related them to cytomegalovirus serostatus. Besides the first cohort of approximately 710 subjects, a separate validation cohort made up of 120 different subjects was used. High-throughput TCR immunosequencing, statistical association of individual TCRs with disease status, and machine learning were combined to predict cytomegalovirus infection status. In a later analysis, previously published TCR beta repertoires from 550 to 700 donors were re-analyzed and high-resolution HLA genotyping was added so that TCR occurrence patterns could be studied. The later analysis used no new phenotypic data to find candidate immune exposures, relying instead on TCR beta sequences and their occurrence across donors. An earlier analysis of around 580 of the donors used high-throughput TCR beta sequencing to judge whether each TCR beta V gene segment behaved as functional or pseudogenic. Donor age, sex, ethnicity and CMV serostatus were collected together with the repertoire data. A later genetic analysis used genome-wide SNP genotypes for about 65% of the roughly 700 donors, treating that subset as a discovery cohort. All discovery cohort repertoires had been generated on a single sequencing platform. Class I and class II HLA loci were covered by the typing at four-digit resolution. Typing coverage varied by locus: about 620-630 donors for A, B, C, DRB1 and DQB1; around 560 for DQA1; about 570 for DPA1; approximately 470 for DPB1. Because of strong linkage in the cohort, roughly five DR-DQ haplotypes were treated as single units for association and clustering. Among some 400 genotyped donors of the cohort, an average of roughly 230,000 unique TCR beta nucleotide sequences was sequenced per donor, of which roughly 17% were non-productive.

The cohort was made up of about 670 healthy bone marrow donors. Cohort members were all nominally healthy when sampled, although unrecorded immune exposures were likely present. The donor was CMV seronegative and belonged to the group of roughly 330 seronegative cohort members. Each donor provided a peripheral blood sample, and peripheral blood mononuclear cells were used for TCR beta sequencing. Genomic DNA extraction from the blood cell samples was performed with the Qiagen DNeasy Blood Extraction Kit. Broad study findings and their caveats: When HLA alleles, especially DR and DQ, strongly co-occurred, attributing TCR associations to individual alleles was difficult. The cohort was sequenced for TCR beta chains only, and without alpha or paired-chain data the features that could be detected were limited. A further reported finding was that TCR beta sequences accurately predicted the HLA-A and HLA-B alleles for most subjects in the first cohort. A cluster of highly shared sequence variants was judged likely to represent a technical artifact of the sequencing pipeline. The authors suggested that the approach could potentially be generalized to other disease states and immunological phenotypes. A later analysis associated about 17,000 TCR beta sequences with specific HLA alleles at a false discovery rate of 0.05. In a later genetic analysis, a missense DCLRE1C variant was associated with V-gene and J-gene trimming of TCR beta chains, and the association was replicated in an independent cohort. According to a later genetic analysis, donors in an Asian-associated ancestry cluster had fewer N-insertions in productive TCRs than the approximately 650-donor mean. According to a later analysis, TCR association rates differed among HLA loci, with DRB1 alleles showing the most associated TCRs and HLA-C alleles showing the fewest. Because some donors lacked HLA typing at each locus, the association tests relied only on the typed subset. In a later analysis, most CMV-associated TCR beta chains were found to appear HLA-restricted, with HLA associations seemingly driven largely by CMV exposure. The study listed approximately 150 TCR beta chains as associated with cytomegalovirus. Sequencing depth was assumed to be roughly uniform across donors in the presence/absence analyses, though that assumption may not hold. While some public TCRs were present in many individuals, most TCR sequences turned up only very rarely across donors. In a later analysis, HLA-associated TCR beta chains showed more clonal expansion and lower generation probabilities than non-associated chains that were equally common. Immune exposure information for the cohort was limited to CMV serostatus. A few of the identified cytomegalovirus-associated TCR beta chains were confirmed in vitro to be specific for cytomegalovirus antigens. In a later analysis, several top co-occurrence clusters were reported to appear linked to parvovirus B19, influenza, CMV and Epstein-Barr virus. In both the original and validation cohorts, the classifier was reported to diagnose cytomegalovirus status with high specificity and sensitivity. Linkage disequilibrium might explain the correlated functional status among segregating V segments, but an unknown experimental factor could not be ruled out. The earlier analysis of 587 of the donors excluded about 16 rarely observed V segments, including chromosome 9 orphons, because counts were too low. In an earlier analysis of a few hundred of the donors, most TCR beta V segments were observed in productive rearrangements about 90% or about 30% of the time, broadly matching IMGT annotations.

The library was built by means of the immunoSEQ multiplex PCR assay. For the multiplex PCR, a mixture combining 60 forward primers for TCR Vbeta segments and 13 reverse primers for TCR Jbeta segments was used. The CDR3 region of rearranged TCR beta genes was amplified from genomic DNA with a multiplex PCR assay. The Illumina HiSeq System was used to sequence the amplified TCR beta libraries as 87-base-pair reads. As for the authors' bioinformatics: In a later analysis, tens of millions of unique TCR beta chains were counted across the 666 repertoires, and roughly 11 million of these chains were shared by at least two donors. To remove PCR and sequencing errors, raw reads were error-corrected and collapsed into unique sequences using a nearest-neighbor algorithm that merged closely related sequences. CDR3 sequences were aligned to IMGT reference sequences to assign V, D and J gene segments. For a sequence to be retained, at least a six-nucleotide match to both a V gene segment and a J gene segment was required. Rearrangements were classified as productive when the CDR3 lacked stop codons and remained in frame with V and J, and all other rearrangements were classified as non-productive. Following IMGT convention, CDR3 was defined as the stretch from the second conserved V-encoded cysteine to the conserved J-encoded phenylalanine. In an earlier analysis of more than 550 of the donors, sequences lacking an unambiguous match to a single V gene segment were excluded. In an earlier analysis of a few hundred of the donors, V segments were called functional above 56.7% productive rearrangements and were called segregating when the between-donor standard deviation exceeded 5%. A statistical classification framework was developed to diagnose cytomegalovirus status using the catalog of TCR beta chain sequences. A later analysis assigned V and J genes by comparing TCR nucleotide sequences with IMGT/GENE-DB human TR gene sequences. In a later analysis, CDR3 sequences and most-parsimonious VDJ recombination scenarios were assigned using the TCRdist pipeline. In a later analysis, each TCR beta chain was defined by its CDR3 amino acid sequence together with its V-gene family, and reads lacking a unique V-gene family were excluded. In a later analysis, 550 to 650 highly shared, low-generation-probability nucleotide sequences were removed to address suspected cross-contamination and a sequencing artifact. For each public chain, a later analysis derived a clonal expansion index from normalized ranks of inferred template counts within each repertoire. A later analysis computed generation probabilities with a VDJ recombination model fitted to out-of-frame rearrangements, and checked the results against IGoR. A later analysis scored TCR-TCR, TCR-HLA and TCR-CMV co-occurrence with hypergeometric tests, applying a repertoire-size bias correction to TCR pairs. A later analysis estimated false discovery rates by permuting HLA or CMV assignments 20 times. A later analysis grouped co-occurring TCRs with DBSCAN, adding TCRdist sequence similarity when clustering within HLA-allele-positive subsets. Co-occurrence clustering excluded repertoires with fewer than 30,000 or more than 120,000 public chains, plus five with anomalous nucleotide sharing. TCRdb mirrors the immuneACCESS table, restricted to in-frame sequences. Some clones are absent from its copies; in checked studies, under half trace to an unresolved V gene, and the reason for the others is unknown. The D gene and trimming were derived from the DNA, and the V and J assignments and clone size from that table. The sample table lists under 200,000 clones, around 82% of them with a count of one. The top ten clones comprise 0.25% to 0.3% of the sample.

Remarks on this clone: Its antigen target is currently unknown. No base-level quality is on record; no much larger clone is a single base apart.

The sequence was collected from a boy younger than 18 in good health and CMV-seronegative. Sequenced sample: PBMCs.

The sequence in DNA is TGCGCCAGCAGAAGGACAGCCACTGGAAACACCATATATTTT. Its protein is CASRRTATGNTIYF. This sequence uses TRBV10-2 and TRBJ1-3; TRBD1 could be the D gene, as 6 bases match. V is cut by 6 bases and J by 2 bases, and the space between the germline ends is 11 bases. CDR1 and CDR2, per the germline V gene, are WSHSY and SAAADI. From the cysteine up to the phenylalanine, the CDR3 has a length of 14 residues. This entry keeps only the CDR3 DNA: 42 bases, framed from base 1.